This T cell receptor (beta chain) is drawn from a study of OX40 agonist ivuxolimab in advanced cancers. Study in general: Patients were infused with ivuxolimab every 2 weeks at 0.01 to 10 mg/kg. At 65% to 85% male, the cohort had a mean age of about 60 years, ranging from roughly 23 to 80.

Worth noting for this clone: Antigen unknown.

Profiled with immunoSEQ multiplex PCR; TCRdb holds only in-frame clones, not every one. This sample has 65,000 or so clones, with more than 80% found just once. Whole-study results and caveats: Determination of antigen specificity was not performed for the expanded peripheral T cells. Compared with CD4+, CD8+ T cells on average had more expanded clones.

V lost 2 bases, J lost 1 base, and 8 bases stayed unmatched. The CDR3 has 17 residues. CDR1 SGHNT and CDR2 YYREEE come from the germline V gene (reference sequence). The receptor's source is an adult with an advanced solid tumor such as melanoma, head and neck, liver or kidney cancer. The sequencing here drew on CD4+ or CD8+ T cells sorted from blood, taken in a trial of the OX40 agonist ivuxolimab. This sequence joins TRBV5-4 and TRBJ2-3, with 9 positions matching TRBD2. CDR3 DNA sequence: TGTGCCAGCAGCTTTCAGGTTGGCGGGAGGGGCACAGATACGCAGTATTTT. Encoded protein: CASSFQVGGRGTDTQYF.